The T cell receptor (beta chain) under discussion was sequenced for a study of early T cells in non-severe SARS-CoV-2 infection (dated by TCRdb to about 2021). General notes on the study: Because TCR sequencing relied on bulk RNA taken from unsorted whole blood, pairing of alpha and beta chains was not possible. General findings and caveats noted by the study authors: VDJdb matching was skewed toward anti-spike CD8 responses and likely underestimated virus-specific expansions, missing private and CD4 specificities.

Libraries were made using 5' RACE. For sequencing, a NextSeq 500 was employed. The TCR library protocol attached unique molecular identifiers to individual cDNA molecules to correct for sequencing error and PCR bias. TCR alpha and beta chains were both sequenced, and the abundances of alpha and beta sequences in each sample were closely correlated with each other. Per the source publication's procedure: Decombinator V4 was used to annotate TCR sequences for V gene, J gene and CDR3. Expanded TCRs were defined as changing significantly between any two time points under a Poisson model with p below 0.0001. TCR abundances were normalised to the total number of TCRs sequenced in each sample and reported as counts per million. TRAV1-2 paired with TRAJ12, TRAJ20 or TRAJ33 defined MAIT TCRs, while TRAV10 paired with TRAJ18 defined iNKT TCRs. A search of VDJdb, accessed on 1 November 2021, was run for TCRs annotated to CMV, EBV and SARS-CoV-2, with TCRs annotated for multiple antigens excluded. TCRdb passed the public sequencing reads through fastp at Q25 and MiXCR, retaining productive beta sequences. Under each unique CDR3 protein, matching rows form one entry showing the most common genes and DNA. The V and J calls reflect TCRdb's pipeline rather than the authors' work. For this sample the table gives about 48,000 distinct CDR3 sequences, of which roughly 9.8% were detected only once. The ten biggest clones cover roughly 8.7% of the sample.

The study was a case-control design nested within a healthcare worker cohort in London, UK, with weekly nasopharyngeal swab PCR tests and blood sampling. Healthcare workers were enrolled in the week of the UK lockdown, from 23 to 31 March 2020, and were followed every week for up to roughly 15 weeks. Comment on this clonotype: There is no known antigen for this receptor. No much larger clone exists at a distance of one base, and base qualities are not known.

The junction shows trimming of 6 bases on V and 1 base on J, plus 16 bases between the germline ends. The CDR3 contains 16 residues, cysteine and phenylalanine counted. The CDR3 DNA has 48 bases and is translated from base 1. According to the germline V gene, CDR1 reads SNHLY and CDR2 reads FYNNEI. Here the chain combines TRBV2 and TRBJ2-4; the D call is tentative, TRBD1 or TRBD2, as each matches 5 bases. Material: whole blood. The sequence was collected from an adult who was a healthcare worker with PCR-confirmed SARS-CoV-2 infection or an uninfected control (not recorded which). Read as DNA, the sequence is TGTGCCAGCAGGGCCCGGGACCCAGGGGCCAAAAACATTCAGTACTTC. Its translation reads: CASRARDPGAKNIQYF.